These 19 T cell receptor beta chains share one sample of origin, sequenced in a study of beta chain features in type 1 diabetes. Study-level findings and limits: Type 1 diabetes patients showed a moderate but significant shortening of TCRB CDR3s in all four CD4+ subsets.

The sequenced template was cDNA made from the entire isolated RNA. Only in-frame clones appear in the TCRdb table, and some are missing; sequencing was by immunoSEQ multiplex PCR. This sample has about 160,000 clones, with around 8% found just once. No cognate antigen is known for these TCRs. Source material: central memory CD4+ T cells from blood. Receptors originate from a woman aged 18-29 years with type 1 diabetes.

This clone was counted only a few times. The rearrangement links TRBV5-1 to TRBJ1-5; 7 bases are a match to TRBD1. Germline assignment: CDR1 SGHRS and CDR2 YFSETQ. V lost 5 bases to trimming and J lost 0 bases; unmatched junction nucleotides: 5. This CDR3 has 15 residues. This chain's CDR3 is CASRPTGSSNQPQHF. CDR3 nucleotide sequence: TGCGCCAGCAGACCGACAGGGAGTAGCAATCAGCCCCAGCATTTT.

This clone was recorded a few times. The chain employs TRBV11-3 and TRBJ2-3; no reliable D call. Looked up from germline, CDR1 is SGHNT and CDR2 is YENEEA. V lost 5 bases, J lost 0 bases, and 6 bases lay in between. This CDR3 is built from 13 residues. CDR3 residues: CASSRESTDTQYF. CDR3 coding DNA: TGTGCCAGCAGCCGCGAGAGCACAGATACGCAGTATTTT. Using reference TRBV11-3 and TRBJ2-3 for the parts outside the CDR3, the full variable domain is EAGVVQSPRYKIIEKKQPVAFWCNPISGHNTLYWYLQNLGQGPELLIRYENEEAVDDSQLPKDRFSAERLKGVDSTLKIQPAELGDSAVYLCASSRESTDTQYFGPGTRLTVL.

There are a few counts of this clone. J is TRBJ2-6 and V is TRBV7-2; TRBD1 might be the D (5 bases). Deletions cut 4 bases from V and 1 base from J, with 8 bases between. Germline V CDR1 and CDR2: SGHTA, FQGNSA. The CDR3 is 15 residues long. CDR3 region: CASSYQGSGANVLTF. DNA of the CDR3: TGTGCCAGCAGCTATCAGGGTTCTGGGGCCAACGTCCTGACTTTC.

The chain carries TRBV28 and TRBJ2-4; 8 bases map to TRBD1. V lost 6 bases and J lost 6; bases outside the gene matches: 4. Looked up from germline, CDR1 is MDHEN and CDR2 is SYDVKM. The CDR3 loop spans 13 amino acids. The CDR3 loop is CASRSGGLNIQYF. CDR3 coding DNA: TGTGCCAGCAGATCAGGGGGCTTAAACATTCAGTACTTC. Full variable domain (rest looked up from reference TRBV28 and TRBJ2-4): DVKVTQSSRYLVKRTGEKVFLECVQDMDHENMFWYRQDPGLGLRLIYFSYDVKMKEKGDIPEGYSVSREKKERFSLILESASTNQTSMYLCASRSGGLNIQYFGAGTRLSVL.

The chain employs TRBV11-2 and TRBJ1-2; TRBD1 is a possible D gene (6 bases). The CDR3 is 14 residues long. V was cut by 5 bases and J by 7 bases, with 17 bases left in between. Germline V lookup: CDR1 SGHAT, CDR2 FQNNGV. CDR3 nucleotide sequence: TGTGCCAGCAGCCCCCTAAACAGGGCCCGTGGCTACACCTTC. This encodes CASSPLNRARGYTF.

There are many counts of this clone. The gene calls are TRBV14 and TRBJ2-7; tentatively, D is TRBD2 (6 bases). The CDR3 sequence is 14 residues long. Germline assignment: CDR1 SGHDN and CDR2 FVKESK. V lost 4 bases to trimming and J lost 3 bases, with 13 bases between them. CDR3 loop: CASSRGGSRYEQYF. CDR3 in DNA: TGTGCCAGCAGCCGGGGAGGCAGTCGCTACGAGCAGTACTTC.

This clone was seen only a few times. V is TRBV30 and J is TRBJ1-5, with D possibly being TRBD1 (5 bases). Per germline, CDR1 GTSNPN and CDR2 SVGIG (reference sequence). Trimming left V 0 bases short and J 0 bases short, with 15 bases between. The length of the CDR3 is 17 residues. The CDR3 spells CAWSVPGLLYSNQPQHF. CDR3 sequence (DNA): TGTGCCTGGAGTGTCCCGGGACTCCTTTATAGCAATCAGCCCCAGCATTTT.

CDR3 in DNA: TGTGCCAGTAGTATTGCAGAAAACACTGAAGCTTTCTTT. Translation: CASSIAENTEAFF. The V gene is TRBV19, the J gene TRBJ1-1; D unclear. This CDR3 has 13 residues. CDR1 is LNHDA, CDR2 SQIVND, per germline (reference sequence). V lost 3 bases and J 2 bases, leaving 7 bases between the germline ends.

This clone was seen ten or more times. V and J are TRBV5-1 and TRBJ2-1; TRBD2 is a possible D gene (5 bases). Looked up from germline, CDR1 is SGHRS and CDR2 is YFSETQ. V shed 0 bases and J shed 0 bases, with 7 bases lying between them. The length of the CDR3 is 15 residues. CDR3 bases: TGCGCCAGCAGCTTGGCGGGGAACTCCTACAATGAGCAGTTCTTC. Translation: CASSLAGNSYNEQFF. Variable domain in full (rest from reference TRBV5-1 and TRBJ2-1): KAGVTQTPRYLIKTRGQQVTLSCSPISGHRSVSWYQQTPGQGLQFLFEYFSETQRNKGNFPGRFSGRQFSNSRSEMNVSTLELGDSALYLCASSLAGNSYNEQFFGPGTRLTVL.

The V call is TRBV5-1, the J call TRBJ2-5; maybe TRBD2 (5 bases). The V and J ends lost 4 bases and 5 bases respectively, with 15 bases between them. This CDR3 comprises 14 residues. CDR1 and CDR2 (germline): SGHRS, YFSETQ. Here the CDR3 reads CASSPGDSRETQYF. CDR3 nucleotides: TGCGCCAGCAGCCCCGGGGATTCCCGGGAGACCCAGTACTTC.

This clone appeared a few times. The V gene is TRBV7-8, the J gene TRBJ1-1; TRBD1 matches at 10 bases. The germline V gene has CDR1 SGHVS and CDR2 FQNEAQ. Trimming at V came to 5 bases and at J to 4 bases, leaving 4 bases not matched to a gene. The CDR3 sequence is 14 residues long. DNA for the CDR3: TGTGCCAGCAGCAGACAGGGGGCCGGCACTGAAGCTTTCTTT. It translates to CASSRQGAGTEAFF.

The V and J genes are TRBV4-3 and TRBJ2-7; possible D gene TRBD2, 5 bases. The V gene lost 2 bases and the J gene lost 6 bases, with 20 bases spanning the gap. This CDR3 is 16 amino acids long. The germline gives CDR1 LGHNA, CDR2 YSLEER. CDR3 nucleotides: TGCGCCAGCAGCCAATCTCCACCGGGATCGATGAGCGAGCAGTACTTC. This codes for CASSQSPPGSMSEQYF.

The V and J genes are TRBV28 and TRBJ2-1; the match to TRBD2 covers 9 bases. Losses at the gene ends were 5 bases for V and 2 bases for J; bases not matched to a gene: 10. CDR3 size: 17 residues. Germline V gene lookup returns CDR1 MDHEN and CDR2 SYDVKM. CDR3 loop: CASSPPTSGRTYNEQFF. As DNA, the CDR3 is TGTGCCAGCAGTCCTCCTACTAGCGGGCGCACCTACAATGAGCAGTTCTTC.

V usage is TRBV27 and J usage is TRBJ2-3; D is ambiguous. CDR3 length: 15 amino acids. Trimming took 3 bases from V and 2 from J, leaving 12 bases between them. CDR1 and CDR2 (germline): MNHEY, SMNVEV (reference sequence). The CDR3 DNA reads TGTGCCAGCAGTTTTGACACATACAACACAGATACGCAGTATTTT. This encodes CASSFDTYNTDTQYF.

The rearrangement uses TRBV2 and TRBJ2-2; TRBD1 matches 7 bases. CDR1 is SNHLY and CDR2 is FYNNEI in the germline V gene. The CDR3 runs 15 residues. The ends lost 6 bases at V and 0 bases at J; junction bases unmatched: 4. The CDR3 nucleotides read TGTGCCAGCAGGGCAGGGGGTCCGAACACCGGGGAGCTGTTTTTT. It translates to CASRAGGPNTGELFF.

This clone was counted only a few times. V gene TRBV2 combines with J gene TRBJ2-7; TRBD2 is a possible D gene (5 bases). From germline, CDR1 is SNHLY and CDR2 FYNNEI. This CDR3 contains 13 residues. V lost 5 bases and J lost 2, with 10 bases in between. CDR3 nucleotide sequence: TGTGCCAGCAGTCTGTACGGGGCCTACGAGCAGTACTTC. Translating it yields CASSLYGAYEQYF.

This clone was seen a few times. The rearrangement joins TRBV5-1 to TRBJ2-3; 10 nucleotides match TRBD1. V dropped 0 bases and J dropped 3; count of bases not matched to a gene: 1. Germline V gene sequence: CDR1 SGHRS, CDR2 YFSETQ. This CDR3 contains 15 residues. This chain's CDR3 is CASSLAGQGTDTQYF. The CDR3 DNA reads TGCGCCAGCAGCTTGGCGGGACAGGGGACAGATACGCAGTATTTT. Combining the CDR3 with reference TRBV5-1 and TRBJ2-3 gives the whole variable domain KAGVTQTPRYLIKTRGQQVTLSCSPISGHRSVSWYQQTPGQGLQFLFEYFSETQRNKGNFPGRFSGRQFSNSRSEMNVSTLELGDSALYLCASSLAGQGTDTQYFGPGTRLTVL.

Ten or more counts support this clone. V gene TRBV11-2 combines with J gene TRBJ2-3; TRBD2 matches 10 bases. Germline V gives CDR1 SGHAT, CDR2 FQNNGV. CDR3 size: 16 residues. With V trimmed by 5 bases and J by 6 bases, 11 bases remained unmatched. The CDR3 DNA reads TGTGCCAGCAGCCGTTACTCTAGCGGGAGTTCGGATACGCAGTATTTT. This gives the protein CASSRYSSGSSDTQYF.

The chain employs TRBV11-2 and TRBJ2-2; tentatively, D is TRBD2 (6 bases). The CDR3 sequence is 15 residues long. V shed 5 bases and J shed 0 bases, with 10 bases lying between them. Germline CDR1 SGHAT, CDR2 FQNNGV. The CDR3 nucleotides read TGTGCCAGCAGCCCCGGGAGCCCGAACACCGGGGAGCTGTTTTTT. Protein product: CASSPGSPNTGELFF.